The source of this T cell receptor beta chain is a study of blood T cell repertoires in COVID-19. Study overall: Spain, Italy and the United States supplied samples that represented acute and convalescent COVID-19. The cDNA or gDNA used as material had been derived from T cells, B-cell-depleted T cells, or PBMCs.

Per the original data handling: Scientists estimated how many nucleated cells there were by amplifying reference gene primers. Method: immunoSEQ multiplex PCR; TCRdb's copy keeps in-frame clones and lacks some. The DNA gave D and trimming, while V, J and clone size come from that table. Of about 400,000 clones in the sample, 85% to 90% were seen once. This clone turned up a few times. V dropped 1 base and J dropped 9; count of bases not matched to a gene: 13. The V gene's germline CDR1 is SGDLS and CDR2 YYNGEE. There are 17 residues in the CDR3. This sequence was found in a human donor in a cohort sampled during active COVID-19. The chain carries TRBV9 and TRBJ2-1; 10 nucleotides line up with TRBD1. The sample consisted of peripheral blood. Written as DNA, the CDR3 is TGTGCCAGCAGCGTACGACCACAGACAGGGGGCCAGGGTGAGCAGTTCTTC. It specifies CASSVRPQTGGQGEQFF. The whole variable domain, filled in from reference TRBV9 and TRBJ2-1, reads DSGVTQTPKHLITATGQRVTLRCSPRSGDLSVYWYQQSLDQGLQFLIQYYNGEERAKGNILERFSAQQFPDLHSELNLSSLELGDSALYFCASSVRPQTGGQGEQFFGPGTRLTVL.